This T cell receptor beta chain was captured in a study of a mutant IDH1 vaccine in newly diagnosed glioma. Study-level background: Most patients had radiochemotherapy with temozolomide before enrollment; others had one alone.

The CDR3 loop spans 14 amino acids. Trimming pared 0 bases from V and 6 bases from J, leaving 10 bases between. Germline CDR1 SGHRS, CDR2 YFSETQ. The assay was immunoSEQ multiplex PCR, and TCRdb's table has in-frame clones only and misses some. The sample consists of tens of thousands of clones, roughly 85% of them appearing once. Study conclusions and caveats: Induction of immune responses by the vaccine occurred in about 93% of patients. Any relationship between pseudoprogression and changes in top peripheral T cell clonotypes seemed absent.

Worth noting for this clone: Antigen specificity is unknown.

This sample's time point: baseline, week 1 (first vaccination visit). The treatment was: pre-vaccination baseline after standard-of-care therapy. The sequences come from PBMCs, collected from a glioma patient treated with radiotherapy, temozolomide or both. The origin of this receptor is a woman in her 50s with glioma. The chain has TRBV5-1 and TRBJ2-1; no definite D call. The CDR3 reads CASSLGQARNEQFF. The CDR3 DNA reads TGCGCCAGCAGCTTGGGCCAGGCTCGCAATGAGCAGTTCTTC.